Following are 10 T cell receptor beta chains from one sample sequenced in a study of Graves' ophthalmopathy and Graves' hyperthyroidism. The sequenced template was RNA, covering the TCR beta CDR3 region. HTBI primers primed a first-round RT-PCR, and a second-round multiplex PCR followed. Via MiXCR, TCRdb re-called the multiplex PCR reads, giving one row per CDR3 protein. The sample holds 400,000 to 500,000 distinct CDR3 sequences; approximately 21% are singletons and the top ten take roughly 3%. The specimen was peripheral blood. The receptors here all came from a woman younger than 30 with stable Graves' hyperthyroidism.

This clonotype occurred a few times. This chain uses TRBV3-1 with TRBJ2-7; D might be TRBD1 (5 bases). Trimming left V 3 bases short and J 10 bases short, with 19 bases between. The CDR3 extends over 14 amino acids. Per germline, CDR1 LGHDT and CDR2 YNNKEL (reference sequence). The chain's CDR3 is CASSQKRLRGPQYF. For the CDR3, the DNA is TGTGCCAGCAGCCAGAAAAGGCTAAGGGGCCCCCAGTACTTC.

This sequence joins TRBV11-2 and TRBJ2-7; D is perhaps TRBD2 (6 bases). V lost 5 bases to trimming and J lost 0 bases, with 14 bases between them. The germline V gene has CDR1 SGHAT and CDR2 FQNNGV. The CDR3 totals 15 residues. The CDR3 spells CASSINRDFSYEQYF. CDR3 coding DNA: TGTGCCAGCAGCATCAACCGGGACTTCTCCTACGAGCAGTACTTC.

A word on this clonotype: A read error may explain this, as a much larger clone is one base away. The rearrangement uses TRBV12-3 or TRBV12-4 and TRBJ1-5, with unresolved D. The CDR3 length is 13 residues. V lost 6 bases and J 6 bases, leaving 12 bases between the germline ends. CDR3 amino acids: CASRLGFCQPQHF. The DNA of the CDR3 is TGTGCCAGCAGGCTAGGGTTCTGTCAGCCCCAGCATTTT.

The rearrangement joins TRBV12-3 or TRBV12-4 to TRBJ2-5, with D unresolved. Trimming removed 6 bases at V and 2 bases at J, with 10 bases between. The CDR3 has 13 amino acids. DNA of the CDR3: TGTGCCAGCAGCGCTGGGCGGCAAGAGACCCAGTACTTC. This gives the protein CASSAGRQETQYF.

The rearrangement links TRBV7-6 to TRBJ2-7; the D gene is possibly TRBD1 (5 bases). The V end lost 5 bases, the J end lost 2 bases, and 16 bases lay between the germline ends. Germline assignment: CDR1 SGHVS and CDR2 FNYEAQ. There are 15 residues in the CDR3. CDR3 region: CASSPQGASTYEQYF. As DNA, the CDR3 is TGTGCCAGCAGCCCCCAAGGGGCCTCAACCTACGAGCAGTACTTC.

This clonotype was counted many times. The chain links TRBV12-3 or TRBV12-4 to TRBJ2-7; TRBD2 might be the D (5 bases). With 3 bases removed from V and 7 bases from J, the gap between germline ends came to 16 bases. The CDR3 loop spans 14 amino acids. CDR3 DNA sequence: TGTGCCAGCAGTTTTAGTAGGAGGTCGGGAGAGCAGTACTTC. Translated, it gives CASSFSRRSGEQYF.

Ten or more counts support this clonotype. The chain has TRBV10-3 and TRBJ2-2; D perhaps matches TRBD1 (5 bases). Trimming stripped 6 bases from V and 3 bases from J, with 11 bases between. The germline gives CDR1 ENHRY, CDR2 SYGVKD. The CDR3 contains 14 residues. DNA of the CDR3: TGTGCCATCAGCAGGGCTCCGGACACCGGGGAGCTGTTTTTT. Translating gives CAISRAPDTGELFF.

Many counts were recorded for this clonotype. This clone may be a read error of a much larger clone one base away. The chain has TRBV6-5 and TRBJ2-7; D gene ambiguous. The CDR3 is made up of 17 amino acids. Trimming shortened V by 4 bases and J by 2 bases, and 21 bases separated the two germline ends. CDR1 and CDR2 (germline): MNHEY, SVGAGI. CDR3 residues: CASSCSLDVAVTYEQYF. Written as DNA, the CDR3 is TGTGCCAGCAGTTGCTCTCTGGATGTGGCAGTTACCTACGAGCAGTACTTC.

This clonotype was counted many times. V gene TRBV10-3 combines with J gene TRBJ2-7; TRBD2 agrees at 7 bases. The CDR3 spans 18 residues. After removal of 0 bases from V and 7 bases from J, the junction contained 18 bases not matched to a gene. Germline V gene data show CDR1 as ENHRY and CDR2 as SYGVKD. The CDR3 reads CAISESAKAGLGASEQYF. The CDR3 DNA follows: TGTGCCATCAGTGAGTCGGCGAAAGCAGGACTAGGAGCGAGTGAGCAGTACTTC.

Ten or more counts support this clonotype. DNA for the CDR3: TGTGCCAGCAGCGTAATGTCTAGCGGGAGTGTCTACGAGCAGTACTTC. The encoded protein is CASSVMSSGSVYEQYF. The V and J genes are TRBV9 and TRBJ2-7; the match to TRBD2 covers 10 bases. Germline assignment: CDR1 SGDLS and CDR2 YYNGEE. The V and J ends lost 1 base and 3 bases, in that order; junction bases with no gene match: 7. The CDR3 contains 16 residues. The full variable domain, its missing parts supplied by reference TRBV9 and TRBJ2-7, is DSGVTQTPKHLITATGQRVTLRCSPRSGDLSVYWYQQSLDQGLQFLIQYYNGEERAKGNILERFSAQQFPDLHSELNLSSLELGDSALYFCASSVMSSGSVYEQYFGPGTRLTVT.